This T cell receptor beta chain was profiled in a study of blood T cell repertoires in COVID-19 (TCRdb year 2020). As for the study more broadly: The collaborator samples originated in the United States, Italy and Spain and spanned the acute and convalescent phases of COVID-19. The sample metadata nearly always contained a de-identified subject ID, COVID-19 status, age in years and sex. Subjects who had been exposed to COVID-19, were actively infected with it, or had recovered from it provided the deeply sampled blood TCRbeta repertoires that made up the dataset. The material from the prospective study consisted of cDNA or gDNA derived from T cells, B-cell-depleted T cells, or PBMCs. Where HLA class I and class II types were available, the types were taken from metadata supplied by the sample provider, not from assay-based typing. The repertoires were released in a freely available public database meant as a resource for research on the immune response to SARS-CoV-2. The samples were drawn from two sources: the first 160 participants of the ongoing ImmuneRACE study, and about 1,300 subjects contributed by 6 global collaborators.

Participants in the prospective study were enrolled through a virtual design, were aged roughly 18 to 90 years, and lived in fewer than 30 United States geographic areas. In the prospective study, cohorts were assigned on the basis of participant-reported clinical history obtained from a screening survey and a study questionnaire. Exposed participants were defined as having been in contact with someone with a PCR-confirmed or clinician-diagnosed COVID-19 case within 2 weeks of study entry. Each participant in the prospective study had whole blood, serum and a nasopharyngeal or oropharyngeal swab collected by mobile phlebotomists. Over an approximately two-month period, participants in the prospective study had the option of providing additional blood draws and questionnaires. Before DNA extraction, prospective study blood samples were shipped either frozen or at room temperature. Points on this clone: Its antigen target is currently unknown. Per-base quality was not reported, and no clone a single base away is much larger than it.

From the cysteine up to the phenylalanine, the CDR3 has a length of 14 residues. The retained sequence is limited to the CDR3, 42 bases, with the frame set at the first base. Via the germline V gene (reference sequence), CDR1 is LNHDA and CDR2 SQIVND. The junction shows trimming of 7 bases on V and 3 bases on J, plus 15 bases between the germline ends. Points the paper makes about the study in general: Clinical and demographic metadata were provided uncurated, with the amount varying by source and participant.

TCRbeta CDR3 regions were amplified from genomic DNA using the immunoSEQ Assay, a bias-controlled multiplex PCR. Per the original workflow: Nucleated cell counts per sample were estimated from amplification of reference gene primers within the assay. Sequence reads were collapsed and filtered to measure the absolute abundance of every unique TCRbeta CDR3 rearrangement. Productive Simpson clonality was computed per sample as the square root of Simpson's diversity index over productive rearrangements. Entries here come from immuneACCESS through TCRdb and include only in-frame sequences with V and J called. Some clones fail to appear in such tables; in the studies checked, an unresolved V gene covers under half of the shortfall, and the cause of the remainder is unknown. The V and J calls and clone size come from that table; D and trimming were worked out from the DNA. Here the sample has approximately 250,000 clones; under 95% occur a single time. The ten largest clones add up to 2.8% of the sample.

What was sequenced was PBMCs or T cells enriched from blood (not recorded which). The sequence came from a man aged 35 to 55 who had been exposed to COVID-19. In this chain, TRBV19 is recombined with TRBJ1-2, with TRBD1 tentatively as D gene (5 bases match). The DNA is as follows: TGTGCCAGTACCCGACAGCTCGGGTACTATGGCTACACCTTC. The translation is CASTRQLGYYGYTF.